The T cell receptor beta chain described here comes from a study of blood T cell repertoires in COVID-19. Study in general: The study drew acute and convalescent COVID-19 samples from the United States, Italy and Spain. The analysed material was cDNA or gDNA that came from T cells, B-cell-depleted T cells, or PBMCs.

Authors' methods: Reference gene primer amplification yielded estimated nucleated cell counts. The repertoire was sequenced with immunoSEQ multiplex PCR; TCRdb's copy has only in-frame clones and lacks some. V, J and clone size are taken as reported in that table, and D and trimming were inferred from the DNA itself. The data contain roughly 97,000 clones, 70% to 90% of them seen just once; the ten biggest clones take up about 5.1%. This CDR3 has 14 residues. V dropped 5 bases and J dropped 4; count of bases not matched to a gene: 7. Germline V lookup: CDR1 MNHEY, CDR2 SMNVEV (reference sequence). The receptor was isolated from a human donor in a cohort sampled during active COVID-19. The J gene is TRBJ2-7, the V gene TRBV27; 8 positions agree with TRBD2. The material sequenced was peripheral blood. As DNA, the CDR3 is TGTGCCAGCAGTCCAGCGGGAGTGAGATACGAGCAGTACTTC. Protein: CASSPAGVRYEQYF.